These 14 T cell receptor beta chains came from one sample sequenced in a study of cytomegalovirus exposure and HLA in healthy donors. Primers: 60 Vbeta forward and 13 Jbeta reverse. Profiled with immunoSEQ multiplex PCR; TCRdb holds only in-frame clones, not every one. The sample includes some 130,000 clones, approximately 80% of them seen just once. Sample: PBMCs. The receptors shown here come from a male donor in good health and CMV-seropositive.

The chain combines TRBV7-6 with TRBJ2-7, with a tentative D call TRBD1 (6 bases). CDR1 SGHVS and CDR2 FNYEAQ come from the germline V gene. Trimming took 3 bases from V and 3 from J, leaving 9 bases between them. The CDR3 covers 13 residues. The CDR3 region has the DNA TGTGCCAGCAGCTTGGGGGCGAACTACGAGCAGTACTTC. Translating gives CASSLGANYEQYF.

This chain uses TRBV30 with TRBJ2-1; TRBD2 might be the D (5 bases). The CDR3 extends over 14 amino acids. The V gene's germline CDR1 is GTSNPN and CDR2 SVGIG (reference sequence). Trimming shortened V by 2 bases and J by 7 bases, and 15 bases separated the two germline ends. CDR3 nucleotides: TGTGCCTGGAGTCAAAGCGGAGTGATAAATGAGCAGTTCTTC. It codes for CAWSQSGVINEQFF.

The chain combines TRBV27 with TRBJ1-5; D remains unclear. Germline CDR1 MNHEY, CDR2 SMNVEV (reference sequence). V lost 2 bases, J lost 3 bases, and 8 bases lay in between. The CDR3 extends over 14 amino acids. The CDR3 protein is CASSLRGNNQPQHF. The CDR3 DNA reads as TGTGCCAGCAGTTTACGGGGAAACAATCAGCCCCAGCATTTT.

The chain joins TRBV9 to TRBJ1-3; TRBD1 is a possible D gene (5 bases). CDR1 and CDR2 from the germline V gene are SGDLS and YYNGEE. The CDR3 has 14 residues. Trimming took off 4 bases at V and 4 bases at J, with 12 bases between the two ends. In nucleotides, the CDR3 is TGTGCCAGCAGCCTTCAGGGTGGGGGAAACACCATATATTTT. It codes for CASSLQGGGNTIYF.

This clone has only one observation. V gene TRBV5-4 combines with J gene TRBJ2-1, with 7 positions matching TRBD2. The J segment lost 0 bases and the V segment lost 3 bases, leaving 6 bases of the junction unmatched. The CDR3 spans 16 residues. Germline lookup yields CDR1 SGHNT and CDR2 YYREEE (reference sequence). In DNA form, the CDR3 reads TGTGCCAGCAGCTCGAATAGCGGGTCCTCCTACAATGAGCAGTTCTTC. Translating it yields CASSSNSGSSYNEQFF.

This chain joins TRBV6-5 and TRBJ2-7; D remains ambiguous. This CDR3 has 14 residues. Germline CDR1 reads MNHEY; CDR2 reads SVGAGI. Trimming removed 6 bases from V and 3 bases from J, with 15 bases in between. Here the CDR3 DNA reads TGTGCCAGCAGACGAAAGCTCCTTAGCTACGAGCAGTACTTC. Protein: CASRRKLLSYEQYF.

The rearrangement joins TRBV30 to TRBJ2-3, with no clear D. Germline V CDR1 and CDR2: GTSNPN, SVGIG (reference sequence). This CDR3 region has 12 residues. Trimming left V 4 bases short and J 4 bases short, with 9 bases between. Here the CDR3 DNA reads TGTGCCTGGACCCGGTACGCAGATACGCAGTATTTT. Amino acid sequence: CAWTRYADTQYF.

The chain joins TRBV6-1 to TRBJ1-2; D possibly corresponds to TRBD1 (5 bases). The CDR3 is made up of 19 amino acids. Per germline, CDR1 MNHNS and CDR2 SASEGT. Between the trimmed V and J ends, which lost 2 bases and 2 bases, there was a span of 24 bases. Here the CDR3 DNA reads TGTGCCAGCAGTGAAAAGCCCCAGGGACTCGCAGATCGCAACTATGGCTACACCTTC. Encoded protein: CASSEKPQGLADRNYGYTF.

The chain couples TRBV5-6 to TRBJ1-5; D gene unclear. The CDR3 loop spans 19 amino acids. The ends were cut back, 4 bases at V and 5 bases at J, with 28 bases in the middle. CDR1 is SGHDT, CDR2 YYEEEE, per germline. The CDR3 sequence is CASSPGRSPFHRFDQPQHF. The CDR3 DNA reads as TGTGCCAGCAGCCCGGGGAGGAGTCCCTTTCACCGGTTTGATCAGCCCCAGCATTTT. Based on the CDR3 plus reference TRBV5-6 and TRBJ1-5, the full variable domain is DAGVTQSPTHLIKTRGQQVTLRCSPKSGHDTVSWYQQALGQGPQFIFQYYEEEERQRGNFPDRFSGHQFPNYSSELNVNALLLGDSALYLCASSPGRSPFHRFDQPQHFGDGTRLSIL.

Only one count was recorded for this clone. The J gene is TRBJ1-2, the V gene TRBV5-1; 7 bases agree with TRBD1. Trimming removed 2 bases from V and 2 bases from J; junction bases left unmatched: 3. This CDR3 has 14 residues. Germline V gene sequence: CDR1 SGHRS, CDR2 YFSETQ. This CDR3 reads CASSLTTGNYGYTF. As DNA, the CDR3 is TGCGCCAGCAGCTTAACGACAGGGAACTATGGCTACACCTTC.

The chain joins TRBV4-3 to TRBJ2-3; D not resolved. The CDR3 covers 14 residues. Germline V gene sequence: CDR1 LGHNA, CDR2 YSLEER. V was pared by 3 bases and J by 6 bases, with 13 bases between. The chain's CDR3 is CASSQGLVDDTQYF. The CDR3 DNA is TGCGCCAGCAGCCAGGGCTTAGTAGACGATACGCAGTATTTT.

The V and J genes are TRBV27 and TRBJ2-5; TRBD1 matches 8 bases. The closer fit of TRBJ2-7 to the DNA end suggests the J call may be wrong. Per the germline V gene, CDR1 is MNHEY and CDR2 is SMNVEV (reference sequence). The CDR3 is 18 amino acids. The CDR3 nucleotides read TGTGCCAGCAGTTCGACAACTCGACAGGGGCAGCAGGTTGCCGAGCAGTACTTC. Amino acids: CASSSTTRQGQQVAEQYF.

The V and J genes are TRBV18 and TRBJ1-1; 8 bases are a match to TRBD1. CDR1 is KGHSH and CDR2 is LQKENI in the germline V gene. The CDR3 is 12 residues long. Trimming took 6 bases from V and 14 from J; bases not matched to a gene: 11. The CDR3 DNA follows: TGTGCCAGCTCGACCCCCGGGACAGGTGGGTTCTTT. As protein: CASSTPGTGGFF.

The rearrangement joins TRBV19 to TRBJ1-3, with 10 bases identical to TRBD1. This CDR3 is 14 amino acids long. V trimming: 6 bases; J trimming: 8 bases; junction bases outside the gene matches: 7. The germline V gene encodes CDR1 LNHDA and CDR2 SQIVND (reference sequence). For the CDR3, the DNA is TGTGCCAGTAGCCCCAGGACAGGGGGTTACACCATATATTTT. Its translation is CASSPRTGGYTIYF. Combining the CDR3 with reference TRBV19 and TRBJ1-3 gives the whole variable domain DGGITQSPKYLFRKEGQNVTLSCEQNLNHDAMYWYRQDPGQGLRLIYYSQIVNDFQKGDIAEGYSVSREKKESFPLTVTSAQKNPTAFYLCASSPRTGGYTIYFGEGSWLTVV.